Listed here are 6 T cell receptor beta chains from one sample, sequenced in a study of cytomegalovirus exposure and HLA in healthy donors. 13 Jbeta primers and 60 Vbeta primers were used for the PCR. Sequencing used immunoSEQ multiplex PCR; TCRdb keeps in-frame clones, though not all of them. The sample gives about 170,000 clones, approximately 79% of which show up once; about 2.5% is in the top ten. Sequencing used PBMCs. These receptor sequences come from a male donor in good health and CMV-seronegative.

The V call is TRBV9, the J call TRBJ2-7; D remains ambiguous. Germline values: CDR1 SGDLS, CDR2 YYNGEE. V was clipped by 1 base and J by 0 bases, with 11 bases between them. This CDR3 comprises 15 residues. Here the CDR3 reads CASSVSEAVSYEQYF. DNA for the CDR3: TGTGCCAGCAGCGTAAGCGAAGCTGTCTCCTACGAGCAGTACTTC.

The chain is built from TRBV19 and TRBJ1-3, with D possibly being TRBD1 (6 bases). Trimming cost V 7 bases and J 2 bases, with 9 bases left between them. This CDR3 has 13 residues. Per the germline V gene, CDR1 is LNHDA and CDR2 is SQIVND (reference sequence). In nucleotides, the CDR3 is TGTGCCAGTAAGGCAGGGGCTGGAAACACCATATATTTT. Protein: CASKAGAGNTIYF.

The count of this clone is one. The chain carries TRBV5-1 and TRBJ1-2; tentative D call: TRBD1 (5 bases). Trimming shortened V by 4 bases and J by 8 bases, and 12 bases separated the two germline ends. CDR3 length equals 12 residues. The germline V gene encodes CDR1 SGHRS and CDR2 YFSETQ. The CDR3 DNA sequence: TGCGCCAGCAGCCGCGGGACGGACGGCTACACCTTC. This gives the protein CASSRGTDGYTF.

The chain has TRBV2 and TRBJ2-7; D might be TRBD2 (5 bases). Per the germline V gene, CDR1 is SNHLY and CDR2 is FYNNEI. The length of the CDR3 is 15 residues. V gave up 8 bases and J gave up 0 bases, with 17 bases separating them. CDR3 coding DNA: TGTGCCAGCGAATCCGCCGTCGGGAACTCCTACGAGCAGTACTTC. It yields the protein CASESAVGNSYEQYF.

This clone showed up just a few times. CDR3 sequence: CASSLLQHNSPLHF. In DNA form, the CDR3 reads TGTGCCAGCAGCTTATTACAGCATAATTCACCCCTCCACTTT. The chain employs TRBV5-8 and TRBJ1-6; D gene uncertain. Germline lookup yields CDR1 SGHTS and CDR2 YDEGEE. V lost 2 bases and J 5 bases, leaving 8 bases between the germline ends. This CDR3 region has 14 residues. Supplemented by reference TRBV5-8 and TRBJ1-6, the full variable domain reads EAGVTQSPTHLIKTRGQQATLRCSPISGHTSVYWYQQALGLGLQFLLWYDEGEERNRGNFPPRFSGRQFPNYSSELNVNALELEDSALYLCASSLLQHNSPLHFGNGTRLTVT.

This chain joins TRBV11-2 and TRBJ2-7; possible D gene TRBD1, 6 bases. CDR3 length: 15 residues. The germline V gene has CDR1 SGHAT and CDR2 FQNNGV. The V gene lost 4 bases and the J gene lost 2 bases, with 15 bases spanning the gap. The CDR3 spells CASSSSDRTPYEQYF. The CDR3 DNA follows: TGTGCCAGCAGCTCATCGGACAGAACGCCCTACGAGCAGTACTTC.